The 10 T cell receptor beta chains below come from one sample, sequenced in a study of T-cell memory formation after mild COVID-19. TCRdb re-called the 5' RACE reads with MiXCR, one entry per CDR3 protein. The data hold tens of thousands of distinct CDR3 sequences, with 15% to 20% observed a single time. Sequenced input: PBMCs or a T cell subset sorted from them (not recorded which). The receptors shown here come from an adult woman who had mild COVID-19 (a few samples of this study predate the infection). Cell type and time point are not known.

This chain connects TRBV25-1 to TRBJ2-5; D gene unclear. Between the trimmed V and J ends, which lost 8 bases and 4 bases, there was a span of 5 bases. In germline, CDR1 is MGHDK, CDR2 SYGVNS. The CDR3 length is 10 residues. The CDR3 reads CASGSETQYF. Here the CDR3 DNA reads TGTGCCAGCGGTTCAGAGACCCAGTACTTC.

A few counts support this clonotype. The chain recombines TRBV6-5 with TRBJ1-1, with TRBD1 identical over 7 bases. J lost 0 bases, V lost 8 bases, and 3 bases had no gene match. The CDR3 extends over 13 amino acids. Germline V gene data show CDR1 as MNHEY and CDR2 as SVGAGI. In DNA, the CDR3 is TGTGCCAGCGACGACAGGGTGAACACTGAAGCTTTCTTT. It specifies CASDDRVNTEAFF.

This clonotype was found a few times. The rearrangement links TRBV4-2 to TRBJ2-7; 10 bases fit TRBD1. The trim removed 0 bases at V and 3 bases at J, leaving 8 bases unmatched. The germline gives CDR1 LGHNA, CDR2 YNFKEQ. There are 17 residues in the CDR3. CDR3 sequence reads: CASSQEDRQGAYYEQYF. CDR3 sequence (DNA): TGTGCCAGCAGCCAAGAGGATAGACAGGGGGCATACTACGAGCAGTACTTC.

This chain connects TRBV27 to TRBJ2-3; perhaps TRBD1 as D (6 bases). Trimming stripped 5 bases from V and 3 bases from J, with 15 bases between. CDR3 size: 15 residues. Looked up from germline, CDR1 is MNHEY and CDR2 is SMNVEV (reference sequence). The CDR3 spells CASSRNRAATDTQYF. For the CDR3, the DNA is TGTGCCAGCAGTAGAAACAGGGCAGCAACAGATACGCAGTATTTT.

This clonotype came up a few times. This chain connects TRBV11-2 to TRBJ1-2; maybe TRBD1 (5 bases). V lost 3 bases, J lost 8 bases, and 19 bases lay in between. The CDR3 covers 15 residues. The germline V gene encodes CDR1 SGHAT and CDR2 FQNNGV. CDR3 sequence reads: CASSLRTTITMGYTF. The CDR3 DNA sequence: TGTGCCAGCAGCTTGAGGACAACAATTACTATGGGCTACACCTTC.

This clonotype was counted between two and nine times. The junction departs from the called germline gene at one end, perhaps through a read error. The chain links TRBV7-7 to TRBJ2-1; 13 bases line up with TRBD2. The germline V gene encodes CDR1 SSHAT and CDR2 FNYEAQ (reference sequence). The CDR3 totals 15 residues. CDR3 nucleotides: TGTGCTAGCAGCCTACCGGGACTAGCGGGAAATGAGCAGTTCTTC. This codes for CASSLPGLAGNEQFF.

The J gene is TRBJ2-2, the V gene TRBV4-1; no clear D. V lost 0 bases to trimming and J lost 0 bases, with 11 bases between them. Germline V gives CDR1 MGHRA, CDR2 YSYEKL. The CDR3 is 17 amino acids. Here the CDR3 reads CASSQEGLAANTGELFF. The CDR3, as DNA: TGCGCCAGCAGCCAAGAAGGTCTCGCAGCGAACACCGGGGAGCTGTTTTTT.

The CDR3 DNA sequence: TGCGCCAGCAGCTTGCACGACCTTTCGGATGGCTACACCTTC. Translating gives CASSLHDLSDGYTF. The chain joins TRBV5-1 to TRBJ1-2; D ambiguous. The CDR3 length is 14 residues. Germline V gene sequence: CDR1 SGHRS, CDR2 YFSETQ. V gave up 1 base and J gave up 6 bases, with 13 bases separating them.

The sample holds a few counts of this clonotype. The CDR3 loop is CASSYSVGEQYF. The CDR3 coding sequence is TGTGCCAGCAGTTACTCCGTAGGGGAGCAGTACTTC. J is TRBJ2-7 and V is TRBV6-2 or TRBV6-3; D not certain. V was shortened by 0 bases and J by 7 bases, with 7 bases between the two germline ends. The V gene's germline CDR1 is MNHEY and CDR2 SVGEGT. The length of the CDR3 is 12 residues.

The rearrangement uses TRBV7-3 and TRBJ1-1; D possibly corresponds to TRBD1 (5 bases). V lost 3 bases to trimming and J lost 4 bases, with 12 bases between them. Germline CDR1 is SGHTA and CDR2 is FQGTGA. The CDR3 covers 14 residues. CDR3 in DNA: TGTGCCAGCAGCTTGGGACCGATCGGCACTGAAGCTTTCTTT. Its translation is CASSLGPIGTEAFF. The complete variable domain, with remaining parts taken from reference TRBV7-3 and TRBJ1-1, reads GAGVSQTPSNKVTEKGKYVELRCDPISGHTALYWYRQSLGQGPEFLIYFQGTGAADDSGLPNDRFFAVRPEGSVSTLKIQRTERGDSAVYLCASSLGPIGTEAFFGQGTRLTVV.